Below are 30 T cell receptor beta chains sequenced from a single sample in a study of blood T cell repertoires in COVID-19. Libraries were prepared by immunoSEQ multiplex PCR; TCRdb keeps only in-frame clonotypes and omits some of them. The data show about 330,000 clones, with roughly 86% seen just once and 9.9% held by the top ten. Sequencing was performed on peripheral blood. These receptors originate from a man younger than 45 with COVID-19, enrolled during active disease.

The chain links TRBV12-5 to TRBJ2-5, with D possibly TRBD2 on 7 matching bases. The CDR3 is 14 residues long. V dropped 5 bases and J dropped 5 bases, with 15 bases sitting between them. Germline V gene data show CDR1 as LGHNT and CDR2 as FRNRAP. In nucleotides, the CDR3 is TGTGCTAGTGGTGGTGGGGGGGCACCGGAGACCCAGTACTTC. This translates into CASGGGGAPETQYF.

The chain carries TRBV28 and TRBJ2-7; TRBD1 matches at 7 bases. The J segment lost 5 bases and the V segment lost 10 bases, leaving 11 bases of the junction unmatched. The V gene's germline CDR1 is MDHEN and CDR2 SYDVKM. The CDR3 runs to 13 residues. This chain's CDR3 is CATLQGFMDEQYF. The CDR3 DNA follows: TGTGCCACTTTACAGGGGTTTATGGACGAGCAGTACTTC.

This chain uses TRBV27 with TRBJ2-1; 12 bases line up with TRBD1. J was trimmed by 6 bases and V by 6 bases; bases with no gene match: 6. Germline CDR1 and CDR2: MNHEY and SMNVEV (reference sequence). The CDR3 is 15 residues long. CDR3 in amino acids: CASSLGQGAINEQFF. CDR3 coding DNA: TGTGCCAGCAGCCTGGGACAGGGGGCGATCAATGAGCAGTTCTTC.

The chain is built from TRBV5-4 and TRBJ2-1; D uncertain. Germline V gives CDR1 SGHNT, CDR2 YYREEE (reference sequence). The CDR3 spans 13 residues. Deletions cut 0 bases from V and 5 bases from J, with 6 bases between. CDR3 nucleotides: TGTGCCAGCAGCTTGGCAGAAAACAATGAGCAGTTCTTC. Protein: CASSLAENNEQFF. Together with reference TRBV5-4 and TRBJ2-1, the CDR3 gives the full variable domain: ETGVTQSPTHLIKTRGQQVTLRCSSQSGHNTVSWYQQALGQGPQFIFQYYREEENGRGNFPPRFSGLQFPNYSSELNVNALELDDSALYLCASSLAENNEQFFGPGTRLTVL.

The chain recombines TRBV29-1 with TRBJ2-7; a possible D gene is TRBD2 (6 bases). This CDR3 spans 13 amino acids. The V gene's germline CDR1 is SQVTM and CDR2 ANQGSEA. V was trimmed by 6 bases and J by 0 bases, leaving 12 bases between them. CDR3 protein: CSVAGRSSYEQYF. For the CDR3, the DNA is TGCAGCGTCGCGGGACGGAGCTCCTACGAGCAGTACTTC.

This clone was observed a few times. The chain carries TRBV24-1 and TRBJ2-3; TRBD2 might be the D (6 bases). Germline values: CDR1 KGHDR, CDR2 SFDVKD. This CDR3 contains 15 residues. V gave up 2 bases and J gave up 2 bases, with 10 bases separating them. The CDR3 spells CATSDYAGNTDTQYF. The DNA for the CDR3 is TGTGCCACCAGTGATTACGCGGGAAACACAGATACGCAGTATTTT.

In its sample, this clone was seen once. This rearrangement joins TRBV19 to TRBJ2-7; 10 positions match TRBD1. Germline V CDR1 and CDR2: LNHDA, SQIVND (reference sequence). This CDR3 is 14 amino acids long. The ends lost 3 bases at V and 7 bases at J; junction bases unmatched: 6. CDR3 protein: CASSMGQGLEEQYF. Written as DNA, the CDR3 is TGTGCCAGTAGTATGGGACAGGGGTTAGAGGAGCAGTACTTC.

The chain carries TRBV7-7 and TRBJ2-1; 10 positions match TRBD2. The CDR3 is 16 residues long. The V gene end was trimmed by 5 bases and the J gene end by 9 bases; junction bases not matched to a gene: 13. The germline CDR1 and CDR2 sequences are SSHAT and FNYEAQ (reference sequence). CDR3 sequence reads: CASSPSSSGSGGEQFF. CDR3 nucleotides: TGTGCCAGCAGCCCATCGTCTAGCGGGAGTGGTGGTGAGCAGTTCTTC.

The genes are TRBV20-1 and TRBJ2-5; a possible D gene is TRBD1 (5 bases). The CDR3 is made up of 11 amino acids. Germline lookup yields CDR1 DFQATT and CDR2 SNEGSKA (reference sequence). V dropped 7 bases and J dropped 1 base, with 7 bases sitting between them. The CDR3 protein is CSGQGQETQYF. DNA of the CDR3: TGCAGTGGGCAGGGCCAAGAGACCCAGTACTTC.

The rearrangement uses TRBV18 and TRBJ1-2, with 10 positions matching TRBD1. Looked up from germline, CDR1 is KGHSH and CDR2 is LQKENI. The CDR3 totals 18 residues. After removal of 6 bases from V and 3 bases from J, the junction contained 16 bases not matched to a gene. The CDR3 spells CASSLGSPSGTGDYGYTF. The DNA for the CDR3 is TGTGCCAGCTCCCTAGGGAGCCCCTCCGGGACAGGGGACTATGGCTACACCTTC. Filled out from reference TRBV18 and TRBJ1-2, the complete variable domain reads NAGVMQNPRHLVRRRGQEARLRCSPMKGHSHVYWYRQLPEEGLKFMVYLQKENIIDESGMPKERFSAEFPKEGPSILRIQQVVRGDSAAYFCASSLGSPSGTGDYGYTFGSGTRLTVV.

The chain couples TRBV7-6 to TRBJ2-1, with TRBD2 identical over 9 bases. Per germline, CDR1 SGHVS and CDR2 FNYEAQ. The CDR3 runs to 16 residues. The trim removed 2 bases at V and 6 bases at J, leaving 8 bases unmatched. CDR3 residues: CASSLLGGRALNEQFF. The CDR3 bases are TGTGCCAGCAGCTTACTGGGCGGGAGGGCCCTCAATGAGCAGTTCTTC.

This clone appeared once. This chain uses TRBV2 with TRBJ1-4; possible D gene TRBD1, 5 bases. This CDR3 region has 14 residues. CDR1 and CDR2 from the germline V gene are SNHLY and FYNNEI. Trimming cost V 3 bases and J 4 bases, with 9 bases left between them. The chain's CDR3 is CASSEGQGNEKLFF. The CDR3 DNA sequence: TGTGCCAGCAGTGAGGGGCAGGGTAATGAAAAACTGTTTTTT.

V usage is TRBV14 and J usage is TRBJ2-2, with D tentatively TRBD1 (6 bases). V gave up 1 base and J gave up 5 bases, with 8 bases separating them. This CDR3 spans 14 amino acids. CDR1 SGHDN and CDR2 FVKESK come from the germline V gene. CDR3 in DNA: TGTGCCAGCAGCCAAGCTAGGGGGACCGGGGAGCTGTTTTTT. Amino acid sequence: CASSQARGTGELFF.

This rearrangement joins TRBV28 to TRBJ2-7; TRBD2 might be the D (6 bases). The CDR3 is 15 residues long. CDR1 is MDHEN, CDR2 SYDVKM, per germline. V was trimmed by 5 bases and J by 3 bases, leaving 17 bases between them. CDR3 protein: CASSDYHSGVYEQYF. Here the CDR3 DNA reads TGTGCCAGCAGTGACTACCATAGCGGAGTCTACGAGCAGTACTTC.

This sequence joins TRBV4-1 and TRBJ2-7; 9 nucleotides match TRBD1. The CDR3 is 15 residues long. With 6 bases clipped from V and 1 base from J, the junction kept 7 bases outside the gene matches. CDR1 is MGHRA, CDR2 YSYEKL, per germline. The CDR3 DNA reads as TGCGCCAGCAGTCCCGGACAGGGGCCATCCTACGAGCAGTACTTC. It yields the protein CASSPGQGPSYEQYF.

This clone has more than one count but fewer than ten. The rearrangement joins TRBV6-2 or TRBV6-3 to TRBJ2-1, with D tentatively TRBD2 (6 bases). The CDR3 is made up of 14 amino acids. V gave up 0 bases and J gave up 7 bases, with 10 bases separating them. Per the germline V gene, CDR1 is MNHEY and CDR2 is SVGEGT. As DNA, the CDR3 is TGTGCCAGCAGTTACTCGTTTGGGGGGAATGAGCAGTTCTTC. Protein sequence: CASSYSFGGNEQFF.

V is TRBV4-3 and J is TRBJ2-1; D ambiguous. V was pared by 1 base and J by 9 bases, with 13 bases between. CDR3 length: 14 residues. The germline gives CDR1 LGHNA, CDR2 YSLEER. CDR3 in amino acids: CASSQGVSSSEQFF. For the CDR3, the DNA is TGCGCCAGCAGCCAAGGGGTTAGCTCATCTGAGCAGTTCTTC.

CDR3 sequence reads: CASSVDGTEGAEAFF. CDR3 nucleotide sequence: TGTGCCAGCAGCGTAGACGGTACCGAGGGGGCTGAAGCTTTCTTT. The chain combines TRBV9 with TRBJ1-1; D perhaps matches TRBD1 (6 bases). Germline CDR1 SGDLS, CDR2 YYNGEE. Trimming removed 0 bases from V and 6 bases from J, with 15 bases in between. This CDR3 spans 15 amino acids. Full variable domain (rest looked up from reference TRBV9 and TRBJ1-1): DSGVTQTPKHLITATGQRVTLRCSPRSGDLSVYWYQQSLDQGLQFLIQYYNGEERAKGNILERFSAQQFPDLHSELNLSSLELGDSALYFCASSVDGTEGAEAFFGQGTRLTVV.

The chain uses TRBV28 and TRBJ2-5, with 8 bases that match TRBD1. The length of the CDR3 is 13 residues. Germline V lookup: CDR1 MDHEN, CDR2 SYDVKM. V shed 7 bases and J 2 bases; nucleotides not matched to a gene: 3. The CDR3 reads CASTGGPQETQYF. DNA of the CDR3: TGTGCCAGCACAGGGGGCCCGCAAGAGACCCAGTACTTC.

As for this clone: The identical CDR3 is also encoded by other nucleotide sequences in the sample. The rearrangement uses TRBV11-3 and TRBJ2-2; a weak D match, TRBD1 (6 bases). Looked up from germline, CDR1 is SGHNT and CDR2 is YENEEA. This CDR3 is 14 amino acids long. Between the trimmed V and J ends, which lost 2 bases and 4 bases, there was a span of 8 bases. The CDR3 DNA follows: TGTGCCAGCAGCTTAAGAGGGGGCACCGGGGAGCTGTTTTTT. This translates into CASSLRGGTGELFF.

The chain is built from TRBV28 and TRBJ2-3; D might be TRBD2 (5 bases). Germline V CDR1 and CDR2: MDHEN, SYDVKM. This CDR3 has 19 residues. V lost 4 bases, J lost 0 bases, and 23 bases lay in between. CDR3 region: CASSSKDLLSGASTDTQYF. CDR3 DNA sequence: TGTGCCAGCAGTTCTAAGGACCTGCTGAGCGGAGCTAGCACAGATACGCAGTATTTT.

The rearrangement uses TRBV7-9 and TRBJ2-1; 9 nucleotides align to TRBD1. Germline assignment: CDR1 SEHNR and CDR2 FQNEAQ (reference sequence). This CDR3 region has 15 residues. Unmatched junction bases numbered 12, after V lost 7 bases and J lost 8 bases. Written as DNA, the CDR3 is TGTGCCAGCACCCTCCGGACAGGGGATACTGATGAGCAGTTCTTC. Its translation: CASTLRTGDTDEQFF.

This chain links TRBV2 with TRBJ2-4; 15 bases match TRBD2. The CDR3 consists of 20 residues. The germline CDR1 and CDR2 sequences are SNHLY and FYNNEI. V was clipped by 4 bases and J by 0 bases; unmatched bases: 10. CDR3 in DNA: TGTGCCAGCAGTGTAGATGGACTAGCGGGGGGGGCCCTAGCCAAAAACATTCAGTACTTC. Translation gives CASSVDGLAGGALAKNIQYF.

This chain joins TRBV29-1 and TRBJ2-1; D might be TRBD2 (5 bases). The germline CDR1 and CDR2 sequences are SQVTM and ANQGSEA. The CDR3 is made up of 14 amino acids. V was clipped by 8 bases and J by 5 bases, with 19 bases between them. CDR3 DNA: TGCAGCTCAACTCGCGGGTCCCAGAACAATGAGCAGTTCTTC. This encodes CSSTRGSQNNEQFF.

The rearrangement uses TRBV6-5 and TRBJ1-1; D is possibly TRBD1 (5 bases). The V gene's germline CDR1 is MNHEY and CDR2 SVGAGI. V was cut by 6 bases and J by 1 base, with 12 bases left in between. The CDR3 has 14 residues. CDR3 DNA sequence: TGTGCCAGCAGCCCAGGCGGGGGGAACACTGAAGCTTTCTTT. Translated, it gives CASSPGGGNTEAFF.

The gene calls are TRBV5-6 and TRBJ2-1, with D possibly matching TRBD1 (6 bases). There are 13 residues in the CDR3. V was shortened by 2 bases and J by 8 bases, with 11 bases between the two germline ends. Per germline, CDR1 SGHDT and CDR2 YYEEEE. CDR3 in amino acids: CASSLQGGDEQFF. DNA for the CDR3: TGTGCCAGCAGCTTACAGGGTGGGGATGAGCAGTTCTTC.

The rearrangement joins TRBV11-3 to TRBJ2-6; 7 bases align to TRBD1. The CDR3 extends over 13 amino acids. Germline CDR1 and CDR2: SGHNT and YENEEA. V was clipped by 4 bases and J by 13 bases; unmatched bases: 7. The CDR3 region is CASSSDRARVLTF. The CDR3 DNA is TGTGCCAGCAGCTCAGACAGGGCACGGGTCCTGACTTTC.

The chain recombines TRBV27 with TRBJ2-2; D is unresolved. The CDR3 runs to 15 residues. Trimming stripped 1 base from V and 6 bases from J, with 12 bases between. The germline gives CDR1 MNHEY, CDR2 SMNVEV (reference sequence). CDR3 coding DNA: TGTGCCAGCAGTTTATTGTCCGGGTTCGCCGGGGAGCTGTTTTTT. Protein: CASSLLSGFAGELFF.

The V gene is TRBV2, the J gene TRBJ1-1; 7 nucleotides line up with TRBD1. The V segment lost 9 bases and the J segment 0 bases; nucleotides outside the gene matches: 4. CDR3 length equals 13 residues. The germline V gene has CDR1 SNHLY and CDR2 FYNNEI. The CDR3 sequence: CASQGEMNTEAFF. The CDR3 nucleotides read TGTGCCAGTCAGGGGGAGATGAACACTGAAGCTTTCTTT.

The V and J genes are TRBV10-3 and TRBJ2-3, with 9 bases identical to TRBD2. Germline lookup yields CDR1 ENHRY and CDR2 SYGVKD. V dropped 4 bases and J dropped 0; count of bases not matched to a gene: 5. The CDR3 covers 16 residues. The CDR3 protein is CAISGGGTSSTDTQYF. CDR3 coding DNA: TGTGCCATCAGTGGGGGCGGGACTAGCAGCACAGATACGCAGTATTTT.